Sequencing of this T cell receptor beta chain was carried out in a study of blood T cell repertoires in COVID-19. Study at large: Specimens from acute and convalescent COVID-19 originated in the United States, Italy and Spain.

The assay was immunoSEQ multiplex PCR, and TCRdb's table has in-frame clones only and misses some. The sample carries roughly 380,000 clones, roughly 87% recorded once. Enrolment of Seattle patients took place during active infection, and they were followed longitudinally. The CDR3 is made up of 14 amino acids. V gave up 1 base and J gave up 5 bases, with 12 bases separating them. Germline V CDR1 and CDR2: SGHKS, YYEKEE (reference sequence). This chain uses TRBV5-5 with TRBJ1-1, with a weak D call TRBD1 (5 bases). The origin of this receptor is a woman aged 55-70 years with COVID-19, enrolled during active disease. Sequences were obtained from peripheral blood. CDR3 sequence reads: CASSLQGSWTEAFF. The DNA for the CDR3 is TGTGCCAGCAGCTTGCAGGGCAGTTGGACTGAAGCTTTCTTT.